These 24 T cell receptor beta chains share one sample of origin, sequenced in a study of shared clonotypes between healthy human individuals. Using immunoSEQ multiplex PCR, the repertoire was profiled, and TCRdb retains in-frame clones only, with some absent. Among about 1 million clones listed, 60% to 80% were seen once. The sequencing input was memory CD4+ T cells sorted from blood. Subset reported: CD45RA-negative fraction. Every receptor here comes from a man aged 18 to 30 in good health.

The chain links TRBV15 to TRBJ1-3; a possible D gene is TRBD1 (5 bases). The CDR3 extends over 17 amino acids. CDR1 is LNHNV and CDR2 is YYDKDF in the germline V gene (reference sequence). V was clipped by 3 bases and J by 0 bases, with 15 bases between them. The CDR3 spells CATSRMKAGNSGNTIYF. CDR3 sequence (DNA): TGTGCCACCAGCAGGATGAAGGCAGGGAACTCTGGAAACACCATATATTTT.

The CDR3 spells CASSLKADYGYTF. CDR3 bases: TGCGCCAGCAGCTTGAAGGCAGACTATGGCTACACCTTC. This chain joins TRBV5-1 and TRBJ1-2; no clear D. This CDR3 has 13 amino acids. Germline V lookup: CDR1 SGHRS, CDR2 YFSETQ. V lost 1 base, J lost 3 bases, and 7 bases lay in between.

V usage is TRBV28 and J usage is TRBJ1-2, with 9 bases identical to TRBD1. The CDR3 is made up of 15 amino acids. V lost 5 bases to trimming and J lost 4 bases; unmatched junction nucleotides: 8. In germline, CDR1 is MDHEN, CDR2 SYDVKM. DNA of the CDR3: TGTGCCAGCAGTCAACAGGGGGCGACTGTCTATGGCTACACCTTC. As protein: CASSQQGATVYGYTF.

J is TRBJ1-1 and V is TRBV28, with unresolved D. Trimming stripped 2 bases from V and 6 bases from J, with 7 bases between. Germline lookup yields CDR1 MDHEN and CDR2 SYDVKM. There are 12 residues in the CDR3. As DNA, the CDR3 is TGTGCCAGCAGTTTACGGGTATCTGAAGCTTTCTTT. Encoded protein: CASSLRVSEAFF.

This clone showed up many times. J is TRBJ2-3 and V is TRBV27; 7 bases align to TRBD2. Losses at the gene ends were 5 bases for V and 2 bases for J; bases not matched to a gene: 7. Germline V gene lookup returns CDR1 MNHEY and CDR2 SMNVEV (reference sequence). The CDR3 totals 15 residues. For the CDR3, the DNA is TGTGCCAGCAGTCCGGGACTAAACCCCACAGATACGCAGTATTTT. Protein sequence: CASSPGLNPTDTQYF.

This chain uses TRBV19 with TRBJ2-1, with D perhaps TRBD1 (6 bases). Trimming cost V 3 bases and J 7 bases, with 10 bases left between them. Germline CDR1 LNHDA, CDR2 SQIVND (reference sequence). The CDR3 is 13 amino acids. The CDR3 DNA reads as TGTGCCAGTAGTATGGAACAGGGAAATGAGCAGTTCTTC. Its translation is CASSMEQGNEQFF.

The CDR3 nucleotides are TGTGCCAGCAGTTTATCGGGCCCGAACTCGGCTTTCTTT. Protein product: CASSLSGPNSAFF. The chain recombines TRBV28 with TRBJ1-1; D is undetermined. Germline values: CDR1 MDHEN, CDR2 SYDVKM. This CDR3 region has 13 residues. Trimming removed 1 base at V and 11 bases at J, with 14 bases between.

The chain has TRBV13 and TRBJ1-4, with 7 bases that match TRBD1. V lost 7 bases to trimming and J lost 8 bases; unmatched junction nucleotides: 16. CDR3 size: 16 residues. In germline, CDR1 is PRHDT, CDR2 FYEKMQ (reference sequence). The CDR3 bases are TGTGCCAGCAATGAGGGGGCACGTCCTAGGGGCGAAAAACTGTTTTTT. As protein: CASNEGARPRGEKLFF. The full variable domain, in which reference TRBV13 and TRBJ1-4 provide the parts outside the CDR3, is AAGVIQSPRHLIKEKRETATLKCYPIPRHDTVYWYQQGPGQDPQFLISFYEKMQSDKGSIPDRFSAQQFSDYHSELNMSSLELGDSALYFCASNEGARPRGEKLFFGSGTQLSVL.

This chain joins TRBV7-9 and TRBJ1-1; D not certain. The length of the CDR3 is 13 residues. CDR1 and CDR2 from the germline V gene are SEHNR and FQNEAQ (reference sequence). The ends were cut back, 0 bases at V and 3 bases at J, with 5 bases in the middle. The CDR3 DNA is TGTGCCAGCAGCTTAGCGGGGTACACTGAAGCTTTCTTT. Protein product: CASSLAGYTEAFF.

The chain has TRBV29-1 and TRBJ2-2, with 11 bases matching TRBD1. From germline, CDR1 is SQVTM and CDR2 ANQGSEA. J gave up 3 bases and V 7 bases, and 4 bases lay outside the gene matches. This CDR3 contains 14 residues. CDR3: CSGRGQGDTGELFF. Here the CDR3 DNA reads TGCAGCGGCCGGGGACAGGGGGACACCGGGGAGCTGTTTTTT.

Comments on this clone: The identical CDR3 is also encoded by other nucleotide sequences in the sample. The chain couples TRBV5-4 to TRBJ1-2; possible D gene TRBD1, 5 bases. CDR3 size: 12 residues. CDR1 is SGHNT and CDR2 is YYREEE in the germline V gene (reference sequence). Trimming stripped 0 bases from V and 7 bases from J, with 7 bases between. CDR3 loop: CASSLVGGGYTF. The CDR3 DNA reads TGTGCCAGCAGCTTGGTGGGGGGTGGCTACACCTTC.

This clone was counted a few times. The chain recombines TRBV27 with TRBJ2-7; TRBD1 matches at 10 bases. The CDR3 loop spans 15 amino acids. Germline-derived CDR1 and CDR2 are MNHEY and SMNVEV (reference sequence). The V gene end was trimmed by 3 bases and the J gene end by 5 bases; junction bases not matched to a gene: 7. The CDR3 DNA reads TGTGCCAGCAGTTTTTGGGGACAGGGGACCCACGAGCAGTACTTC. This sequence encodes CASSFWGQGTHEQYF.

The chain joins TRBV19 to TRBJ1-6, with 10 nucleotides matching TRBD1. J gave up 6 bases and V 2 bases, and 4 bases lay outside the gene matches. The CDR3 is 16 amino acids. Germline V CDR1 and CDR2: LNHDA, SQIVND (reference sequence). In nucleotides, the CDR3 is TGTGCCAGTAGTATAACGGACAGGGGGTTTAATTCACCCCTCCACTTT. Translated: CASSITDRGFNSPLHF.

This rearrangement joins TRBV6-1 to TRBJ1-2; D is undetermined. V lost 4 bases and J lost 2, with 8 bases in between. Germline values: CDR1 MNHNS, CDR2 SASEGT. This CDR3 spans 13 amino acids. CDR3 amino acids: CASSASTNYGYTF. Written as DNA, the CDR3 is TGTGCCAGCAGTGCCAGCACCAACTATGGCTACACCTTC.

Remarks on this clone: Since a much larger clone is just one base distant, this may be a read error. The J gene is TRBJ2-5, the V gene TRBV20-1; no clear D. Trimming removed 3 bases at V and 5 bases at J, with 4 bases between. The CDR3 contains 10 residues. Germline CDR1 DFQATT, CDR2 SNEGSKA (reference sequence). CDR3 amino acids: CSASTETQYF. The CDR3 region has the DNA TGCAGTGCTAGTACGGAGACCCAGTACTTC.

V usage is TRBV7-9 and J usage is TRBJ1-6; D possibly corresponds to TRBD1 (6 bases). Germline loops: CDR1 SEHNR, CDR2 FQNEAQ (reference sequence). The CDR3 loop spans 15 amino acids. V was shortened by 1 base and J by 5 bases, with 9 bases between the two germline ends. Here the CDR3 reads CASSLDDRNNSPLHF. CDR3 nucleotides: TGTGCCAGCAGCTTAGACGACAGGAATAATTCACCCCTCCACTTT.

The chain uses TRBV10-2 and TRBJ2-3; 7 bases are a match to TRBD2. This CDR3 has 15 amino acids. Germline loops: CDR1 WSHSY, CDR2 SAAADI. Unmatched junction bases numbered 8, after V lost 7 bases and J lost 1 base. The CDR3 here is CASTLRLAGTDTQYF. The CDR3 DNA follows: TGCGCCAGCACCCTCCGACTAGCTGGCACAGATACGCAGTATTTT.

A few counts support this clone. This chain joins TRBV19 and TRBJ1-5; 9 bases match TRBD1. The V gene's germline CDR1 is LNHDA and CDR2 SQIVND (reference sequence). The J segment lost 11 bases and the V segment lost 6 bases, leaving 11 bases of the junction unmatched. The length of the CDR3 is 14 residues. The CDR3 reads CASSPRGQGLAQHF. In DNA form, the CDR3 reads TGTGCCAGTAGCCCTCGAGGACAGGGGTTGGCCCAGCATTTT. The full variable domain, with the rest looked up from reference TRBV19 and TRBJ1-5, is DGGITQSPKYLFRKEGQNVTLSCEQNLNHDAMYWYRQDPGQGLRLIYYSQIVNDFQKGDIAEGYSVSREKKESFPLTVTSAQKNPTAFYLCASSPRGQGLAQHFGDGTRLSIL.

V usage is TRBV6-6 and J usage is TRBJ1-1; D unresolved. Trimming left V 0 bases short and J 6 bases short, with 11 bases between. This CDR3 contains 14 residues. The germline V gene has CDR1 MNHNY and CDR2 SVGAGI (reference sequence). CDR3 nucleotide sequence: TGTGCCAGCAGTTACTCTGAAAGGGCGGCTGAAGCTTTCTTT. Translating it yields CASSYSERAAEAFF.

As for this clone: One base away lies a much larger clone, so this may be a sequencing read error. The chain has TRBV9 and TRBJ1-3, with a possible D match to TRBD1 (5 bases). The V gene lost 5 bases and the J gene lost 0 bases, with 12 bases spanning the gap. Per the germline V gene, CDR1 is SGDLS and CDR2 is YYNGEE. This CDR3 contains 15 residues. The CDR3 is CASSDAGSSGNTIYF. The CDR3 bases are TGTGCCAGCAGTGACGCAGGGAGCTCTGGAAACACCATATATTTT.

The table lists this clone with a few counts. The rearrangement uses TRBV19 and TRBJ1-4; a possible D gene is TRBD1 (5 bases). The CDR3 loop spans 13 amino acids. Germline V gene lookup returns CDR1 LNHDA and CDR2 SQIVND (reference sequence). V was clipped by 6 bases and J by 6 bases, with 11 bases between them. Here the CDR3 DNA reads TGTGCCAGTAGCCCGAGGGGAGATGAAAAACTGTTTTTT. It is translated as CASSPRGDEKLFF.

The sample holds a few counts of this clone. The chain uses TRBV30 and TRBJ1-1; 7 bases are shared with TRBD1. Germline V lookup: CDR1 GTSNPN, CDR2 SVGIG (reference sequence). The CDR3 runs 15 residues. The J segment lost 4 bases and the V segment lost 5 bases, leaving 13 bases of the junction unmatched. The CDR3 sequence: CAWSVIDRERTEAFF. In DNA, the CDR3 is TGTGCCTGGTCCGTAATAGACAGGGAACGCACTGAAGCTTTCTTT. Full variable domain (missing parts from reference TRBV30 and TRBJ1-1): SQTIHQWPATLVQPVGSPLSLECTVEGTSNPNLYWYRQAAGRGLQLLFYSVGIGQISSEVPQNLSASRPQDRQFILSSKKLLLSDSGFYLCAWSVIDRERTEAFFGQGTRLTVV.

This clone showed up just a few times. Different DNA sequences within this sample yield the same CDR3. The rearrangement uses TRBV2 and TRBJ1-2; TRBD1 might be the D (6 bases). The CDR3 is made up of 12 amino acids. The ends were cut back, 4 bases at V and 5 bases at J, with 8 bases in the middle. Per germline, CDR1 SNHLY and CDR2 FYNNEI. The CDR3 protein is CASSGGGYGYTF. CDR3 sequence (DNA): TGTGCCAGCAGTGGAGGGGGGTATGGCTACACCTTC.

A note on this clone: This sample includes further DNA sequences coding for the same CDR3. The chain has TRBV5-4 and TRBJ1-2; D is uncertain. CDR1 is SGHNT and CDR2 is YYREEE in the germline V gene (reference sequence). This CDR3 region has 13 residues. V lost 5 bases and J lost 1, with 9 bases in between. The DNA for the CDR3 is TGTGCCAGCAGTCCCGACGGTAACTATGGCTACACCTTC. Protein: CASSPDGNYGYTF.